This TCR beta chain originates from a study of response to subunit inactivated influenza vaccine. The CDR3 extends over 13 amino acids. Germline V CDR1 and CDR2: SNHLY, FYNNEI. V lost 1 base to trimming and J lost 2 bases, with 3 bases between them. Study conclusions and caveats: Authors suggested seasonal influenza vaccinations each recruit few new T cells.

This clonotype was counted a few times. Its target is unknown. TCRdb processed the RT-PCR reads anew with MiXCR; each CDR3 protein has one entry. Of about 540,000 distinct CDR3 sequences listed, around 13% are singletons. The specimen was PBMCs from blood, collected approximately 12 days after vaccination. The receptor comes from a man aged 45 to 65 who received an inactivated influenza vaccine. This rearrangement joins TRBV2 to TRBJ2-4; D gene uncertain. Written as DNA, the CDR3 is TGTGCCAGCAGTGAAGGGCCCAAAAACATTCAGTACTTC. Its protein is CASSEGPKNIQYF.